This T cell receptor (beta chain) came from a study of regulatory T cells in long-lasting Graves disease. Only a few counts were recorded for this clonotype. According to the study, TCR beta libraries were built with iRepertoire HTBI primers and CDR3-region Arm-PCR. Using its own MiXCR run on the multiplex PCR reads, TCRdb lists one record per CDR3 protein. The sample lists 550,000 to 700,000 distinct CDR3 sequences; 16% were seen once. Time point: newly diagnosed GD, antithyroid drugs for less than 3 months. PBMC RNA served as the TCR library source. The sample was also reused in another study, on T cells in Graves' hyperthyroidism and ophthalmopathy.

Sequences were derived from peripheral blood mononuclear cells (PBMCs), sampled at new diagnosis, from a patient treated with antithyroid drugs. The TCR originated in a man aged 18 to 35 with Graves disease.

CDR3 bases: TGCAGTGCTAGAGATAGTATCAGCTCCTACTACAATGAGCAGTTCTTC. Translation gives CSARDSISSYYNEQFF. The V gene is TRBV20-1, the J gene TRBJ2-1; D remains ambiguous. The CDR3 has 16 amino acids. V lost 0 bases and J lost 3, with 15 bases in between. Germline CDR1 DFQATT, CDR2 SNEGSKA (reference sequence).